A single sample is the source of the 8 T cell receptor beta chains below, sequenced in a study of technical replicates of blood from a few donors. This table comes from immunoSEQ multiplex PCR, and its TCRdb copy is limited to in-frame clones, with some not included. Of 78,000 or so clones in the sample, 70% to 90% were seen once. Sample: T cells isolated from PBMCs. The receptors were gathered from a human donor in good health.

V gene TRBV7-3 combines with J gene TRBJ2-2; maybe TRBD1 (5 bases). The V end was cut by 2 bases, the J end by 7 bases, with 11 bases between. The germline gives CDR1 SGHTA, CDR2 FQGTGA. The CDR3 has 14 residues. Here the CDR3 reads CASSLLRGRGELFF. CDR3 bases: TGTGCCAGCAGCTTACTAAGGGGTCGCGGGGAGCTGTTTTTT.

This clone was seen only a few times. The gene calls are TRBV4-3 and TRBJ1-3, with D tentatively TRBD1 (6 bases). Trimming removed 1 base from V and 9 bases from J, with 16 bases in between. CDR1 is LGHNA, CDR2 YSLEER, per germline. The CDR3 consists of 15 residues. The CDR3 nucleotides are TGCGCCAGCAGCCAAGCTCAGGGGATTCAAGCCACCATATATTTT. This encodes CASSQAQGIQATIYF.

The chain links TRBV6-5 to TRBJ2-7, with a possible D match to TRBD1 (6 bases). The CDR3 is 15 amino acids. CDR1 is MNHEY, CDR2 SVGAGI, per germline. Deletions cut 6 bases from V and 0 bases from J, with 15 bases between. The CDR3 sequence: CASSSTGLNSYEQYF. The CDR3 DNA reads as TGTGCCAGCAGCTCCACAGGGCTCAACTCCTACGAGCAGTACTTC.

The chain joins TRBV10-3 to TRBJ1-5; 7 positions match TRBD1. Germline-derived CDR1 and CDR2 are ENHRY and SYGVKD. V was clipped by 2 bases and J by 5 bases; unmatched bases: 12. The CDR3 length is 17 residues. The CDR3 here is CAISETYREQGDQPQHF. In DNA form, the CDR3 reads TGTGCCATCAGTGAGACATACAGGGAGCAGGGGGATCAGCCCCAGCATTTT.

This clone appeared a few times. One end of the junction is discordant with germline, which a read error may explain. The J gene is TRBJ2-7, the V gene TRBV10-1; possible D gene TRBD1, 5 bases. The CDR3 extends over 14 amino acids. Looked up from germline, CDR1 is WNHNN and CDR2 is SYGVQD (reference sequence). The CDR3 is CASSESMAGYERYF. CDR3 DNA sequence: TGCGCCAGCAGTGAGTCGATGGCAGGGTATGAGCGGTACTTC.

This clone has only a few counts. The chain combines TRBV4-2 with TRBJ1-2, with D uncertain. The CDR3 covers 14 residues. Germline-derived CDR1 and CDR2 are LGHNA and YNFKEQ. V lost 4 bases, J lost 2 bases, and 11 bases lay in between. CDR3 sequence reads: CASSPAEENYGYTF. In nucleotides, the CDR3 is TGTGCCAGCAGCCCTGCCGAGGAGAACTATGGCTACACCTTC.

The V and J genes are TRBV29-1 and TRBJ2-7; 10 bases fit TRBD1. CDR1 and CDR2 (germline): SQVTM, ANQGSEA. This CDR3 region has 13 residues. V was clipped by 2 bases and J by 3 bases; unmatched bases: 1. The CDR3 DNA sequence: TGCAGCGTTGAACGGACAGGGGGCTACGAGCAGTACTTC. Its translation: CSVERTGGYEQYF.

J is TRBJ2-5 and V is TRBV2; perhaps TRBD2 as D (5 bases). This CDR3 is built from 14 residues. Trimming cost V 6 bases and J 3 bases, with 14 bases left between them. CDR1 is SNHLY and CDR2 is FYNNEI in the germline V gene. CDR3 DNA sequence: TGTGCCAGCAGAACGGACTCGAGAGAAGAGACCCAGTACTTC. It yields the protein CASRTDSREETQYF. Complete variable domain (other parts from reference TRBV2 and TRBJ2-5): EPEVTQTPSHQVTQMGQEVILRCVPISNHLYFYWYRQILGQKVEFLVSFYNNEISEKSEIFDDQFSVERPDGSNFTLKIRSTKLEDSAMYFCASRTDSREETQYFGPGTRLLVL.